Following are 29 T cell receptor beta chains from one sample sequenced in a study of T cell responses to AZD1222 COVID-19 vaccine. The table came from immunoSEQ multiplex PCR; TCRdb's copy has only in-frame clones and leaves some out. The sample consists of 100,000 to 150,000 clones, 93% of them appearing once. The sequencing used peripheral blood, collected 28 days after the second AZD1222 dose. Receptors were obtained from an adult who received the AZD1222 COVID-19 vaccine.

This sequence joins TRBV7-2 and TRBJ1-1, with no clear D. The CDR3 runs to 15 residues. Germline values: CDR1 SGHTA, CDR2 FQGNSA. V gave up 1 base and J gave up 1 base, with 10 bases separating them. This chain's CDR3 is CASSLEVAKNTEAFF. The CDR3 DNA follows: TGTGCCAGCAGCTTAGAGGTAGCCAAGAACACTGAAGCTTTCTTT.

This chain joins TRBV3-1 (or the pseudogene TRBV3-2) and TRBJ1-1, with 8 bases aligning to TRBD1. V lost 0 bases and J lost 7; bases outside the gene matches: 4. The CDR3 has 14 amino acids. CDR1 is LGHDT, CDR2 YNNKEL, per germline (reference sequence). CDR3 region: CASSQDYRGGEAFF. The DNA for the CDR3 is TGTGCCAGCAGCCAAGATTACAGGGGGGGTGAAGCTTTCTTT.

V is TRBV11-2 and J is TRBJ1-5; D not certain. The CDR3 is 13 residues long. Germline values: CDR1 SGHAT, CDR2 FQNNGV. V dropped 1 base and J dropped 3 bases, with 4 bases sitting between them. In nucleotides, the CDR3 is TGTGCCAGCAGCTTAGGCCCCAATCAGCCCCAGCATTTT. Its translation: CASSLGPNQPQHF.

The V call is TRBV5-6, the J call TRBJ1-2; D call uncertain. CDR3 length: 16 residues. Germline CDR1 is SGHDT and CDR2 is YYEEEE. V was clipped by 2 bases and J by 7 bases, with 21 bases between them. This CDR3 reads CASSFLVRVPLAGYTF. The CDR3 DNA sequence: TGTGCCAGCAGCTTTCTTGTTCGAGTACCTCTGGCTGGCTACACCTTC.

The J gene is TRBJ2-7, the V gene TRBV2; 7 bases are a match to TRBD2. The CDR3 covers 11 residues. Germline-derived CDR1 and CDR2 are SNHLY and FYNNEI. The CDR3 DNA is TGTGCCAGCAGTGAAGTACGGGGGGTTGAGGTC. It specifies CASSEVRGVEV.

The CDR3 region has the DNA TGTGCCAGTAGCCTCCGCGGACAGGGAAACTATGGCTACACCTTC. Its protein is CASSLRGQGNYGYTF. The J gene is TRBJ1-2, the V gene TRBV19, with 8 bases identical to TRBD1. Germline CDR1 is LNHDA and CDR2 is SQIVND (reference sequence). After removal of 6 bases from V and 2 bases from J, the junction contained 8 bases not matched to a gene. This CDR3 contains 15 residues.

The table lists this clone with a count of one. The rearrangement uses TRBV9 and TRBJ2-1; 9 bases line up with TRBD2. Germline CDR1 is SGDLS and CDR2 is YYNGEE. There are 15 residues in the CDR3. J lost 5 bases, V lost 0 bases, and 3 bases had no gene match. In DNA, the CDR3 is TGTGCCAGCAGCGTAGGTCTAGCGGGGAACAATGAGCAGTTCTTC. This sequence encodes CASSVGLAGNNEQFF.

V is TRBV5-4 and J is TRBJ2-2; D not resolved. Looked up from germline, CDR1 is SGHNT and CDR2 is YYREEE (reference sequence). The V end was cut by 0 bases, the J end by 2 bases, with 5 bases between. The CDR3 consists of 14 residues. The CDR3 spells CASSLGPNTGELFF. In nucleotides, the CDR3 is TGTGCCAGCAGCTTGGGTCCAAACACCGGGGAGCTGTTTTTT.

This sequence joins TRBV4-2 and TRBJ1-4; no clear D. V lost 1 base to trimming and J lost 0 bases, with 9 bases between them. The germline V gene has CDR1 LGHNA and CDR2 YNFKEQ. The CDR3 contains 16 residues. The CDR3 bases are TGTGCCAGCAGCCAAGCTGACCGTGCAACTAATGAAAAACTGTTTTTT. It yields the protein CASSQADRATNEKLFF.

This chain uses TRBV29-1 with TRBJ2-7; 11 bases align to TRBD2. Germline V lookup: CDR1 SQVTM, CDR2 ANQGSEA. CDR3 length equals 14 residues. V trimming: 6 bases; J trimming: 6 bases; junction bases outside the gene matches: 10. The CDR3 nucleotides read TGCAGCGTGCTGACTAGCGGGACTGGTGGCGAGCAGTACTTC. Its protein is CSVLTSGTGGEQYF.

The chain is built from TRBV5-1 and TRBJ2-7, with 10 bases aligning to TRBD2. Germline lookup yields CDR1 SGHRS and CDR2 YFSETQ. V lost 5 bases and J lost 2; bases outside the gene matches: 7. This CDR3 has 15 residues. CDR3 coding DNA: TGCGCCAGCAGTCCTGCTAGCGGGAGCGCCTACGAGCAGTACTTC. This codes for CASSPASGSAYEQYF.

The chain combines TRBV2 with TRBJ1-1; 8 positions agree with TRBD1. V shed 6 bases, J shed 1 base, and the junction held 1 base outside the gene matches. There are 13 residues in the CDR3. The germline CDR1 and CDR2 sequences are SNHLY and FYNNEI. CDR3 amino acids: CASRGTGNTEAFF. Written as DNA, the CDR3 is TGTGCCAGCAGGGGGACAGGGAACACTGAAGCTTTCTTT.

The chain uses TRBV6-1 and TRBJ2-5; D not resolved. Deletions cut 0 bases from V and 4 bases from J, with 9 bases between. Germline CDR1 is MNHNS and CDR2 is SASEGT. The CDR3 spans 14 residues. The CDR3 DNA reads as TGTGCCAGCAGTGAAGCGGGGTTCCGAGAGACCCAGTACTTC. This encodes CASSEAGFRETQYF.

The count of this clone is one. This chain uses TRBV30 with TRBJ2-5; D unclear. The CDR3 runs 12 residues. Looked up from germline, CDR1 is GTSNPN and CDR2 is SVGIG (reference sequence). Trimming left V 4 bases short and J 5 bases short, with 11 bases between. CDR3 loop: CAWTPGTETQYF. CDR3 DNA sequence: TGTGCCTGGACCCCGGGCACGGAGACCCAGTACTTC.

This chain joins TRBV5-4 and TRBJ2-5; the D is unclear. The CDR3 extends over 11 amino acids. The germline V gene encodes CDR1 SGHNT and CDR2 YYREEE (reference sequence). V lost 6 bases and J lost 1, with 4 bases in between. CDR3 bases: TGTGCCAGCAACCTCCAAGAGACCCAGTACTTC. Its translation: CASNLQETQYF.

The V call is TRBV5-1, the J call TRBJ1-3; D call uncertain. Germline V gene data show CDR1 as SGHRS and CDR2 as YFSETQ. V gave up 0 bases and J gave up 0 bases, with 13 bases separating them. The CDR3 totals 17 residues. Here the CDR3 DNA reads TGCGCCAGCAGCTTGGAGCCCGTTGTCAGCTCTGGAAACACCATATATTTT. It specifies CASSLEPVVSSGNTIYF.

Written as DNA, the CDR3 is TGTGCCAGCAGCTCCCCGACTAGCGGACAAGAGACCCAGTACTTC. It specifies CASSSPTSGQETQYF. The rearrangement links TRBV5-4 to TRBJ2-5; the match to TRBD2 covers 9 bases. Germline CDR1 SGHNT, CDR2 YYREEE (reference sequence). Trimming removed 3 bases from V and 2 bases from J; junction bases left unmatched: 5. This CDR3 is 15 amino acids long. The full variable domain, rest sourced from reference TRBV5-4 and TRBJ2-5, is ETGVTQSPTHLIKTRGQQVTLRCSSQSGHNTVSWYQQALGQGPQFIFQYYREEENGRGNFPPRFSGLQFPNYSSELNVNALELDDSALYLCASSSPTSGQETQYFGPGTRLLVL.

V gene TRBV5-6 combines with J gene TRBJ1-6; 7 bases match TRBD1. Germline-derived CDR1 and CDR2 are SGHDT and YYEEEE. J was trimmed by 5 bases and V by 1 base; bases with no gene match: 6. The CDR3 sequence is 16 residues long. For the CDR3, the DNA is TGTGCCAGCAGCTTGATGGGGGACAGACATAATTCACCCCTCCACTTT. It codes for CASSLMGDRHNSPLHF.

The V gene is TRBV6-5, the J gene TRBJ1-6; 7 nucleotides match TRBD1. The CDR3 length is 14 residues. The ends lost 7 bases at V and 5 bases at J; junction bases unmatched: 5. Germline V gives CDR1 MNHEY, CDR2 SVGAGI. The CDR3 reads CASTEGADNSPLHF. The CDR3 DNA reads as TGTGCCAGCACGGAGGGGGCAGATAATTCACCCCTCCACTTT.

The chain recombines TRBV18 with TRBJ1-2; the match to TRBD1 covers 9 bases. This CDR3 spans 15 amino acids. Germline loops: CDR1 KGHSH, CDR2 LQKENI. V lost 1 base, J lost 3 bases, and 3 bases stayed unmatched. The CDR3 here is CASSPLDRGDYGYTF. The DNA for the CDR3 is TGTGCCAGCTCACCACTCGACAGGGGGGACTATGGCTACACCTTC.

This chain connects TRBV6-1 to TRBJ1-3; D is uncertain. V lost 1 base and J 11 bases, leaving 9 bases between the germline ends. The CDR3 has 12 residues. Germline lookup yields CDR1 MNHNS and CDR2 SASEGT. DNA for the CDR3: TGTGCCAGCAGTGAAGGCCCCTGGGCCATATATTTT. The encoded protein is CASSEGPWAIYF.

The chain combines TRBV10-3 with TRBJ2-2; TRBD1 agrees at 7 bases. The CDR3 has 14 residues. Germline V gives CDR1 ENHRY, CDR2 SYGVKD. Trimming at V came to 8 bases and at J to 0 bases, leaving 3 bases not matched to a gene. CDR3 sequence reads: CAIERGPNTGELFF. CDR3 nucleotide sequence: TGTGCCATCGAAAGGGGGCCGAACACCGGGGAGCTGTTTTTT.

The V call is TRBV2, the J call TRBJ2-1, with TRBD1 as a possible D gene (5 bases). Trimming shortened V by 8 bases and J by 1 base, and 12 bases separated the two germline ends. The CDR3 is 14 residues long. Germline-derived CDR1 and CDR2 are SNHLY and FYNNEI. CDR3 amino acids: CASPGADSYNEQFF. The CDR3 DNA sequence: TGTGCCAGCCCTGGGGCGGATTCCTACAATGAGCAGTTCTTC. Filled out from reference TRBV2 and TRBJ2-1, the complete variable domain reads EPEVTQTPSHQVTQMGQEVILRCVPISNHLYFYWYRQILGQKVEFLVSFYNNEISEKSEIFDDQFSVERPDGSNFTLKIRSTKLEDSAMYFCASPGADSYNEQFFGPGTRLTVL.

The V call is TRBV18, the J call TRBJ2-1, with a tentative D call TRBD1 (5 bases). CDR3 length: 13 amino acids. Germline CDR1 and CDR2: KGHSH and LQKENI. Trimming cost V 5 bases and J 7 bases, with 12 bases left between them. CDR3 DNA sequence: TGTGCCAGCTCAAGAGACAGAACGAATGAGCAGTTCTTC. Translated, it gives CASSRDRTNEQFF.

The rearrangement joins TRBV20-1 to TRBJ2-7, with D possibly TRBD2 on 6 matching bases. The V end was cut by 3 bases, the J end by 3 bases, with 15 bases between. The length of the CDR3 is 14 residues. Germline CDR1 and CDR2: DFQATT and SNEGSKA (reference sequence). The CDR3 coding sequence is TGCAGTGCTAGTGTCGTAGCGGTGAACTACGAGCAGTACTTC. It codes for CSASVVAVNYEQYF.

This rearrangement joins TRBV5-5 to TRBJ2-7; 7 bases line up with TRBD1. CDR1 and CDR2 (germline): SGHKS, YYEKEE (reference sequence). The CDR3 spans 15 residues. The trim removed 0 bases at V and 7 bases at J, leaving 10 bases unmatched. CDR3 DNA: TGTGCCAGCAGCTTGGTTTGGGACAGCCTCGGGGAGCAGTACTTC. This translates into CASSLVWDSLGEQYF. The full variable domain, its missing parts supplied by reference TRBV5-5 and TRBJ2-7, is DAGVTQSPTHLIKTRGQQVTLRCSPISGHKSVSWYQQVLGQGPQFIFQYYEKEERGRGNFPDRFSARQFPNYSSELNVNALLLGDSALYLCASSLVWDSLGEQYFGPGTRLTVT.

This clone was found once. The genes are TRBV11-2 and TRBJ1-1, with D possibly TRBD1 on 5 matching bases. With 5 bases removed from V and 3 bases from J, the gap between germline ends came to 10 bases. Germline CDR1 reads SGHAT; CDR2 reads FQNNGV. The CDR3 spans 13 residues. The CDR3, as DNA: TGTGCCAGCAGCACCCAAGGGGACACTGAAGCTTTCTTT. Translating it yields CASSTQGDTEAFF.

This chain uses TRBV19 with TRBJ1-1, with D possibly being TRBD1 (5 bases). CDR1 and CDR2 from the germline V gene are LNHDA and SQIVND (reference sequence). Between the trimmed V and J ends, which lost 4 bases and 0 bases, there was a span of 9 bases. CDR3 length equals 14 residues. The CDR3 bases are TGTGCCAGTAGTAGCGACAGCCTGAACACTGAAGCTTTCTTT. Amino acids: CASSSDSLNTEAFF.

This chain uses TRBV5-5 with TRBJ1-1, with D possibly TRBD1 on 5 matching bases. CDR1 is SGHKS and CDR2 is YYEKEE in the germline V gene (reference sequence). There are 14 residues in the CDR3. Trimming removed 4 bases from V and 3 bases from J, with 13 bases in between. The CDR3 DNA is TGTGCCAGCAGCCGTCAATTGGGGGACACTGAAGCTTTCTTT. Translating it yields CASSRQLGDTEAFF.